This TCR beta chain was captured by sequencing in a study of identical twins. MiXCR, run by TCRdb on the 5' RACE reads, gives a single entry per CDR3 protein. The repertoire consists of about 700,000 distinct CDR3 sequences, with approximately 6.1% occurring once and the leading ten covering under 2%. Study-level points and caveats: The study found weaker excess twin sharing in beta out-of-frame sequences. Monozygotic twin pairs showed more out-of-frame TCR alpha sharing than models estimated. Findings depended on cross-sectional statistics rather than tracking the same donors.

The sample holds many counts of this clonotype. Its specificity is unknown. Donors uniformly comprised healthy Caucasians. This CDR3 is built from 12 residues. The germline V gene encodes CDR1 SEHNR and CDR2 FQNEAQ (reference sequence). The V end was cut by 1 base, the J end by 8 bases, with 7 bases between. This clonotype was obtained from a man aged 18 to 30 in good health. V and J are TRBV7-9 and TRBJ2-3; D remains unclear. The sample was naive T cells sorted from blood. DNA of the CDR3: TGTGCCAGCAGCTTAGAGGACGTTACGCAGTATTTT. Translating gives CASSLEDVTQYF.